One sample yielded the 13 T cell receptor beta chains listed below, sequenced in a study of shared clonotypes between healthy human individuals (dated by TCRdb to the early 2020s). Preparation of the library involved the immunoSEQ multiplex PCR assay. What TCRdb holds here is the immuneACCESS table cut down to in-frame rearrangements. Part of the clones is not present; checked against another copy, under half of the missing clones reflect an unresolved V gene, and the others are unexplained. The sample yields 2,500,000 or so clones; 90% to 95% were counted once. The ten largest account for roughly 0.15% of the sample. The sequencing input was naive CD4+ T cells sorted from blood. Taken with the paper, the label for cell subset or site translates to: CD45RA+ positively selected. The receptors were sampled from a man between 18 and 35 years old in good health.

The chain joins TRBV4-2 to TRBJ1-1; D is unclear. This CDR3 is built from 15 residues. The V gene's germline CDR1 is LGHNA and CDR2 YNFKEQ. The V gene lost 0 bases and the J gene lost 1 base, with 9 bases spanning the gap. The CDR3 sequence: CASSQEGQPNTEAFF. The CDR3 bases are TGTGCCAGCAGCCAAGAAGGGCAGCCGAACACTGAAGCTTTCTTT.

J is TRBJ1-2 and V is TRBV4-3, with D tentatively TRBD1 (6 bases). Per the germline V gene, CDR1 is LGHNA and CDR2 is YSLEER. Trimming left V 3 bases short and J 8 bases short, with 22 bases between. The CDR3 is 16 amino acids. CDR3 protein: CASSQSTPGGLGGYTF. The CDR3, as DNA: TGCGCCAGCAGCCAGTCAACCCCCGGGGGGCTTGGAGGCTACACCTTC.

This clone came up a few times. The V gene is TRBV6-5, the J gene TRBJ1-1; 8 bases are shared with TRBD1. The CDR3 has 15 residues. J was trimmed by 1 base and V by 4 bases; bases with no gene match: 5. Germline-derived CDR1 and CDR2 are MNHEY and SVGAGI. Here the CDR3 DNA reads TGTGCCAGCAGTTTGAACAGGGGGAAGAACACTGAAGCTTTCTTT. It codes for CASSLNRGKNTEAFF.

The chain couples TRBV7-9 to TRBJ1-4; 7 bases agree with TRBD1. This CDR3 spans 13 amino acids. CDR1 and CDR2 (germline): SEHNR, FQNEAQ (reference sequence). V dropped 5 bases and J dropped 15; count of bases not matched to a gene: 12. The CDR3 region is CASSVRDSGWMFF. Written as DNA, the CDR3 is TGTGCCAGCAGCGTCCGGGACAGCGGGTGGATGTTTTTT.

The V call is TRBV9, the J call TRBJ2-5; a weak D match, TRBD2 (7 bases). The CDR3 has 14 amino acids. Germline CDR1 and CDR2: SGDLS and YYNGEE. V lost 3 bases, J lost 5 bases, and 14 bases lay in between. CDR3 sequence (DNA): TGTGCCAGCAGCGCGTCCGGGGGGCGGGAGACCCAGTACTTC. Translation: CASSASGGRETQYF.

J is TRBJ2-1 and V is TRBV7-9; 8 bases align to TRBD1. Germline-derived CDR1 and CDR2 are SEHNR and FQNEAQ (reference sequence). The CDR3 covers 16 residues. After removal of 1 base from V and 0 bases from J, the junction contained 2 bases not matched to a gene. CDR3 sequence reads: CASSLVRGPSYNEQFF. The CDR3 nucleotides are TGTGCCAGCAGCTTAGTCAGGGGGCCCTCCTACAATGAGCAGTTCTTC.

The chain links TRBV6-1 to TRBJ2-7; either TRBD1 or TRBD2 may fit D (5 bases each). Germline V gives CDR1 MNHNS, CDR2 SASEGT. CDR3 size: 14 residues. The germline V and J ends were trimmed by 3 bases and 9 bases, with 18 bases remaining between them. The CDR3: CASSDPGRILGQYF. CDR3 DNA: TGTGCCAGCAGTGATCCGGGACGAATTCTAGGGCAGTACTTC.

The chain carries TRBV19 and TRBJ1-2; 7 positions agree with TRBD1. The CDR3 totals 13 residues. V dropped 6 bases and J dropped 5; count of bases not matched to a gene: 6. CDR1 and CDR2 (germline): LNHDA, SQIVND (reference sequence). CDR3 sequence (DNA): TGTGCCAGTAGCCCGAGCAGGGGGTATGGCTACACCTTC. Its protein product is CASSPSRGYGYTF. The variable domain in full, completed from reference TRBV19 and TRBJ1-2, reads DGGITQSPKYLFRKEGQNVTLSCEQNLNHDAMYWYRQDPGQGLRLIYYSQIVNDFQKGDIAEGYSVSREKKESFPLTVTSAQKNPTAFYLCASSPSRGYGYTFGSGTRLTVV.

This clone was detected a few times. The V gene is TRBV10-2, the J gene TRBJ1-5; 10 bases map to TRBD1. V gave up 7 bases and J gave up 7 bases; unmatched junction bases: 7. CDR1 and CDR2 (germline): WSHSY, SAAADI. The CDR3 loop spans 14 amino acids. CDR3 sequence: CASKGQGTLQPQHF. In nucleotides, the CDR3 is TGCGCCAGCAAGGGACAGGGGACACTCCAGCCCCAGCATTTT.

This chain connects TRBV6-6 to TRBJ1-5, with D unclear. The germline V gene has CDR1 MNHNY and CDR2 SVGAGI (reference sequence). The CDR3 is 14 amino acids. V lost 0 bases, J lost 11 bases, and 14 bases lay in between. CDR3 sequence (DNA): TGTGCCAGCAGTTACTCGATTAGCAGGCCATCCCAGCATTTT. Its protein product is CASSYSISRPSQHF.

The CDR3 nucleotides read TGTGCCAGCACGCCCACCGGGACAGTAAACCTTGAAGCTTTCTTT. Its protein is CASTPTGTVNLEAFF. This chain links TRBV6-1 with TRBJ1-1; TRBD1 matches 7 bases. Trimming cost V 7 bases and J 7 bases; bases outside gene matches: 15. There are 15 residues in the CDR3. The germline gives CDR1 MNHNS, CDR2 SASEGT.

The rearrangement joins TRBV9 to TRBJ2-7; D gene unclear. Between the trimmed V and J ends, which lost 2 bases and 7 bases, there was a span of 19 bases. The CDR3 is 15 amino acids. Germline V gene lookup returns CDR1 SGDLS and CDR2 YYNGEE. The CDR3 loop reads CASSVSTEPVREQYF. As DNA, the CDR3 is TGTGCCAGCAGCGTCTCGACTGAGCCTGTTAGGGAGCAGTACTTC. Looking up the rest from reference TRBV9 and TRBJ2-7 gives the full variable domain: DSGVTQTPKHLITATGQRVTLRCSPRSGDLSVYWYQQSLDQGLQFLIQYYNGEERAKGNILERFSAQQFPDLHSELNLSSLELGDSALYFCASSVSTEPVREQYFGPGTRLTVT.

The rearrangement joins TRBV5-1 to TRBJ2-3, with a weak D call TRBD2 (6 bases). V was cut by 3 bases and J by 3 bases, with 14 bases left in between. CDR3 length: 15 amino acids. Germline lookup yields CDR1 SGHRS and CDR2 YFSETQ. The CDR3, as DNA: TGCGCCAGCAGCTCTAGGGCGGGACGAACAGATACGCAGTATTTT. Protein sequence: CASSSRAGRTDTQYF.